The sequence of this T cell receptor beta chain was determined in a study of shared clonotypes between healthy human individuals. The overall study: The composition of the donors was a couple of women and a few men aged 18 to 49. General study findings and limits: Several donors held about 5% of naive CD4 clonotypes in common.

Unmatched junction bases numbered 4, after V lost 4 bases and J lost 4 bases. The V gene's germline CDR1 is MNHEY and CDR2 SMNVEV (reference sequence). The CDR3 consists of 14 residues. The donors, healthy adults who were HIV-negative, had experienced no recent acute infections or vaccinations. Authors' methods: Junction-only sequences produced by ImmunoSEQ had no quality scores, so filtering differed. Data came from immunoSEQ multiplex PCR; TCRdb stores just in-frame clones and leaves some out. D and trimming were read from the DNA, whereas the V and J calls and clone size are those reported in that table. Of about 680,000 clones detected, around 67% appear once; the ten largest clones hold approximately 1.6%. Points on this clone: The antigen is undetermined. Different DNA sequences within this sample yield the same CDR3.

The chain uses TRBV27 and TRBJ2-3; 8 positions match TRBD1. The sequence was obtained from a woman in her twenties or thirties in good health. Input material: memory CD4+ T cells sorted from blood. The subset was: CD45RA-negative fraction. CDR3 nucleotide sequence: TGTGCCAGCAGTTCAGGACAGGGCGCAGATACGCAGTATTTT. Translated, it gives CASSSGQGADTQYF.